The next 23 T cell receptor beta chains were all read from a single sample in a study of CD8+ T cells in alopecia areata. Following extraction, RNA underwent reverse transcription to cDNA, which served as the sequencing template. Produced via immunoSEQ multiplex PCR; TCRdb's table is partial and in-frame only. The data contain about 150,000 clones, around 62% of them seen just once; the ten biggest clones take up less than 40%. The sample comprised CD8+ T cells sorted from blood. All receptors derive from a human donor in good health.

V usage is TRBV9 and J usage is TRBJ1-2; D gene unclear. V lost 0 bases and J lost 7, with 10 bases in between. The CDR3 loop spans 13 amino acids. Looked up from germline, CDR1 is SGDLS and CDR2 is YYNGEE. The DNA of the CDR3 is TGTGCCAGCAGCGTAGGTGTGACTGTTGGCTACACCTTC. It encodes CASSVGVTVGYTF.

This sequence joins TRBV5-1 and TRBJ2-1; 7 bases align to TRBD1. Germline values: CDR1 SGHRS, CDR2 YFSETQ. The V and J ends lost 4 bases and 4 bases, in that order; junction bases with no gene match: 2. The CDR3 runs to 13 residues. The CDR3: CASSVGQYNEQFF. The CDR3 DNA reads TGCGCCAGCAGCGTGGGACAGTACAATGAGCAGTTCTTC.

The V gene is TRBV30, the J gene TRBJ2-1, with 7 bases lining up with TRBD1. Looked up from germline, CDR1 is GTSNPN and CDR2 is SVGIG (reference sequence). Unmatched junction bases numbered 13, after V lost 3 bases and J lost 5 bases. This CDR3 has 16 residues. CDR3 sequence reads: CAWRFPDGTENNEQFF. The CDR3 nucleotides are TGTGCCTGGAGGTTCCCTGACGGGACAGAGAACAATGAGCAGTTCTTC.

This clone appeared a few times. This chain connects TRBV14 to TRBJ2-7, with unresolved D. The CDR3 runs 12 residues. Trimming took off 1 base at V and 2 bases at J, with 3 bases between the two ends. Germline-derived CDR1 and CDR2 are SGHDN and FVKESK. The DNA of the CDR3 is TGTGCCAGCAGCCAAGCCACCTACGAGCAGTACTTC. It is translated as CASSQATYEQYF.

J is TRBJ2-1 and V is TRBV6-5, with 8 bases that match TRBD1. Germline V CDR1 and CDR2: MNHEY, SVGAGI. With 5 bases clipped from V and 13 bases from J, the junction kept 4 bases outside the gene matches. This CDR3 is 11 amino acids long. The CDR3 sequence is CASSPGQGQFF. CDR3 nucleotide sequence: TGTGCCAGCAGTCCTGGACAGGGACAGTTCTTC.

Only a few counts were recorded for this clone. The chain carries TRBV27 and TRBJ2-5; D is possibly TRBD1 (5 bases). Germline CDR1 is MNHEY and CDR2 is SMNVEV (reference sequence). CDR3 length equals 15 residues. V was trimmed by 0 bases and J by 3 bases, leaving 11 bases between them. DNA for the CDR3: TGTGCCAGCAGTTTATCGATCGAACAGGAAGAGACCCAGTACTTC. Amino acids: CASSLSIEQEETQYF.

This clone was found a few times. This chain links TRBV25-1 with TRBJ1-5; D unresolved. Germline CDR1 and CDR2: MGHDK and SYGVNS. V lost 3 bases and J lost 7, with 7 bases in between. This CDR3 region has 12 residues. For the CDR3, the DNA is TGTGCCAGCAGTGAGTTCGGACAGCCCCAGCATTTT. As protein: CASSEFGQPQHF.

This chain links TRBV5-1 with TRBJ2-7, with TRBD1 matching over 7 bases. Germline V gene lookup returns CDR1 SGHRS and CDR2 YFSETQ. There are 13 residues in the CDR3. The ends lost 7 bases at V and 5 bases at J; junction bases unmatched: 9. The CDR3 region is CASPIRTGDEQYF. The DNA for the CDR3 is TGCGCCAGCCCTATAAGGACAGGCGACGAGCAGTACTTC.

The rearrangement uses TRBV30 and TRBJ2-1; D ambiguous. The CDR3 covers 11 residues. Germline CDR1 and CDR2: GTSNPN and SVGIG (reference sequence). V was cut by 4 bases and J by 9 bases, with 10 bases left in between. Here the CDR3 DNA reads TGTGCCTGGACTGCGTTGGCTGAGCAGTTCTTC. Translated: CAWTALAEQFF.

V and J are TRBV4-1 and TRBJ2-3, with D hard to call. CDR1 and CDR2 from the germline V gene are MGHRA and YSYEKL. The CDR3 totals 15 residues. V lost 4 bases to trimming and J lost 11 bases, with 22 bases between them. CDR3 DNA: TGCGCCAGCAGCCCGACCAATACCCAACCGACCTTGCAGTATTTT. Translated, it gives CASSPTNTQPTLQYF.

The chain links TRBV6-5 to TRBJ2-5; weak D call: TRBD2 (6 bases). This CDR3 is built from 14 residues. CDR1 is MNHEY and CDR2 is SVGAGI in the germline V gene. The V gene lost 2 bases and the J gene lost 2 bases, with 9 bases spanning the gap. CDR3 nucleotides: TGTGCCAGCAGTTACGTGGGACTTCAAGAGACCCAGTACTTC. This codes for CASSYVGLQETQYF.

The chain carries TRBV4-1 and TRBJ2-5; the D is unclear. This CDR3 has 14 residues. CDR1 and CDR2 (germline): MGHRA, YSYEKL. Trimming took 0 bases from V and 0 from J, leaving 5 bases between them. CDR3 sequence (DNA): TGCGCCAGCAGCCAAGAGTTGTACCAAGAGACCCAGTACTTC. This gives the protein CASSQELYQETQYF.

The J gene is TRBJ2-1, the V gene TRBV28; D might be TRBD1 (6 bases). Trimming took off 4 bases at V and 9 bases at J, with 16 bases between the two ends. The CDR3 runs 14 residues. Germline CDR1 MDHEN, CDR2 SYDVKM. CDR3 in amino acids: CASSSITGLVEQFF. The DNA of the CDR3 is TGTGCCAGCAGTTCGATCACAGGGCTGGTTGAGCAGTTCTTC.

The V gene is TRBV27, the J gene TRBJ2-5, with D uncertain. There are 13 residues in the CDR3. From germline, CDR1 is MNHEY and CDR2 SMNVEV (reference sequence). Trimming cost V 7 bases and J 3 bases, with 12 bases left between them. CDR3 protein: CASTGEVKETQYF. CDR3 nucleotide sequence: TGTGCCAGCACTGGTGAGGTAAAAGAGACCCAGTACTTC.

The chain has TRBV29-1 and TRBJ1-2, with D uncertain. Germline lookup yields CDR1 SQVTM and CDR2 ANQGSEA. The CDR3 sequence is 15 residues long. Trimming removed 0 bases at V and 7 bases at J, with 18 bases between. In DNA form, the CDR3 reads TGCAGCGTTGAAGAAGTGGTGGAACACCCGGGTGGCTACACCTTC. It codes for CSVEEVVEHPGGYTF.

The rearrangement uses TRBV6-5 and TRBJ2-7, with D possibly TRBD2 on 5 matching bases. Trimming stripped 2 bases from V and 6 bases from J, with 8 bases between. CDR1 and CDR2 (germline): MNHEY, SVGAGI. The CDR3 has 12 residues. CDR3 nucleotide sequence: TGTGCCAGCAGTTACCCTGGGAGCGAGCAGTACTTC. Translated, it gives CASSYPGSEQYF.

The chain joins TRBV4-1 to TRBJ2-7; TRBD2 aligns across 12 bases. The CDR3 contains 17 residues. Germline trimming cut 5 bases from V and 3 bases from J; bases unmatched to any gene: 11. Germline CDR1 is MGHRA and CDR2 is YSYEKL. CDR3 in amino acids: CASSFRGTSGPNYEQYF. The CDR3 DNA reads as TGCGCCAGCAGCTTCCGGGGGACTAGCGGGCCGAACTACGAGCAGTACTTC.

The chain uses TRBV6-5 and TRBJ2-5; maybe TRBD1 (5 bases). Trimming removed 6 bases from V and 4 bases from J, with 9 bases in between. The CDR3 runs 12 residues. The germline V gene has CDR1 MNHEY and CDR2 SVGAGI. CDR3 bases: TGTGCCAGCAGATCAGGGCCAGAGACCCAGTACTTC. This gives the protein CASRSGPETQYF.

The CDR3 coding sequence is TGTGCCAGCAGCCCAGAGGGGAGAAACTATGGCTACACCTTC. Translated, it gives CASSPEGRNYGYTF. V and J are TRBV27 and TRBJ1-2; a weak D match, TRBD1 (5 bases). CDR1 is MNHEY, CDR2 SMNVEV, per germline (reference sequence). Trimming took off 6 bases at V and 2 bases at J, with 13 bases between the two ends. The CDR3 covers 14 residues.

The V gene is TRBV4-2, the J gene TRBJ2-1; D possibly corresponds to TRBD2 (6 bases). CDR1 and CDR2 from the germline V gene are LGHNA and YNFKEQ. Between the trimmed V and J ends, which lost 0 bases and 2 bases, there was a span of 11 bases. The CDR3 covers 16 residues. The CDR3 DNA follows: TGTGCCAGCAGCCAAGATGCGGGACTTGCCTACAATGAGCAGTTCTTC. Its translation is CASSQDAGLAYNEQFF.

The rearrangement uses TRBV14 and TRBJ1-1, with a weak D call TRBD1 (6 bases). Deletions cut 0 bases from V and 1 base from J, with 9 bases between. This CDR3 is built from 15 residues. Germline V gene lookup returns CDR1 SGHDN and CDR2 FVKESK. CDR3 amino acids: CASSQDWTANTEAFF. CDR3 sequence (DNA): TGTGCCAGCAGCCAAGATTGGACAGCGAACACTGAAGCTTTCTTT.

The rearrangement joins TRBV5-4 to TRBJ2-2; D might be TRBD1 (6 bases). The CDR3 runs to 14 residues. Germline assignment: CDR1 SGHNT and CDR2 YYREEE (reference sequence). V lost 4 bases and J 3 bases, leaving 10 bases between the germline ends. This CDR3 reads CASSPTGYTGELFF. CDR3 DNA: TGTGCCAGCAGCCCGACAGGTTACACCGGGGAGCTGTTTTTT.

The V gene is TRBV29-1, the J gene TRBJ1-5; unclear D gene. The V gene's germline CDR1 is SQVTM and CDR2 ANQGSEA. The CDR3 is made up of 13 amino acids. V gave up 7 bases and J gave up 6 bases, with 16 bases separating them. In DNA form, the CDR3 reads TGCAGCGCCGCGAATAGGTTGGGTCAGCCCCAGCATTTT. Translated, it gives CSAANRLGQPQHF. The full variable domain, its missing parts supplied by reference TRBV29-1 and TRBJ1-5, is SAVISQKPSRDICQRGTSLTIQCQVDSQVTMMFWYRQQPGQSLTLIATANQGSEATYESGFVIDKFPISRPNLTFSTLTVSNMSPEDSSIYLCSAANRLGQPQHFGDGTRLSIL.